The 29 T cell receptor beta chains in this list originate from one sample, sequenced in a study of cytomegalovirus exposure and HLA in healthy donors (dated by TCRdb to about 2017). The library was made by the immunoSEQ multiplex PCR assay. A mixture of 60 forward primers for TCR Vbeta segments and 13 reverse primers for TCR Jbeta segments was used in the multiplex PCR. Here the immuneACCESS table is served through TCRdb, limited to in-frame sequences with V and J called. Missing clones are a known gap in these copies; in checked studies unresolved V genes cover under half, and the rest lacks a known reason. For this sample the table gives around 170,000 clones, of which about 80% were detected only once. The top ten clonotypes cover 1.4% of the sample. Sequencing was performed on PBMCs. These receptors came from a young man in good health and CMV-seronegative.

This chain uses TRBV6-5 with TRBJ2-1, with 9 nucleotides matching TRBD1. J gave up 9 bases and V 2 bases, and 8 bases lay outside the gene matches. In germline, CDR1 is MNHEY, CDR2 SVGAGI. The CDR3 is 15 residues long. The CDR3 DNA reads as TGTGCCAGCAGTTACGGGACAGGGAGTAGATCTGAGCAGTTCTTC. This gives the protein CASSYGTGSRSEQFF.

The chain has TRBV19 and TRBJ1-5, with a weak D call TRBD1 (6 bases). The V end was cut by 4 bases, the J end by 7 bases, with 17 bases between. The V gene's germline CDR1 is LNHDA and CDR2 SQIVND (reference sequence). The CDR3 has 15 amino acids. The CDR3 DNA sequence: TGTGCCAGTAGTACCCGGGACACCTTAGGGCAGCCCCAGCATTTT. Translation gives CASSTRDTLGQPQHF.

The V call is TRBV7-2, the J call TRBJ2-5, with D possibly TRBD2 on 5 matching bases. V lost 1 base to trimming and J lost 1 base, with 10 bases between them. Germline CDR1 reads SGHTA; CDR2 reads FQGNSA. The CDR3 runs to 15 residues. The CDR3 is CASSLGRGLQETQYF. DNA for the CDR3: TGTGCCAGCAGCTTAGGTCGGGGTCTCCAAGAGACCCAGTACTTC.

The genes are TRBV6-6 and TRBJ1-2; tentatively, D is TRBD1 (6 bases). Germline V gene sequence: CDR1 MNHNY, CDR2 SVGAGI (reference sequence). This CDR3 has 16 amino acids. Trimming removed 7 bases from V and 4 bases from J, with 22 bases in between. Written as DNA, the CDR3 is TGTGCCAGCACCCAAAGAGGGGACAACCTACCCTATGGCTACACCTTC. This gives the protein CASTQRGDNLPYGYTF.

This clone appeared once. The chain joins TRBV28 to TRBJ2-2, with 16 bases fitting TRBD2. The CDR3 has 18 amino acids. V shed 3 bases and J 3 bases; nucleotides not matched to a gene: 4. Germline V gives CDR1 MDHEN, CDR2 SYDVKM. Here the CDR3 DNA reads TGTGCCAGCAGTTTTGGGACTAGCGGGAGGGTGGACACCGGGGAGCTGTTTTTT. Translated, it gives CASSFGTSGRVDTGELFF.

The sample holds a few counts of this clone. This chain uses TRBV30 with TRBJ2-7; TRBD1 agrees at 7 bases. Unmatched junction bases numbered 10, after V lost 5 bases and J lost 0 bases. The CDR3 sequence is 15 residues long. Germline V gene lookup returns CDR1 GTSNPN and CDR2 SVGIG (reference sequence). CDR3 nucleotide sequence: TGTGCCTGGTCCCGAGAGGACAGGCGCTCCTACGAGCAGTACTTC. This codes for CAWSREDRRSYEQYF.

The rearrangement uses TRBV19 and TRBJ2-1; 7 nucleotides line up with TRBD2. The V gene end was trimmed by 6 bases and the J gene end by 5 bases; junction bases not matched to a gene: 13. Germline-derived CDR1 and CDR2 are LNHDA and SQIVND (reference sequence). The CDR3 spans 16 residues. DNA of the CDR3: TGTGCCAGTAGCACCTGGGAGGGAAAAAACAACAATGAGCAGTTCTTC. Translated: CASSTWEGKNNNEQFF.

The V gene is TRBV6-1, the J gene TRBJ1-2, with D unclear. In germline, CDR1 is MNHNS, CDR2 SASEGT. Trimming took 2 bases from V and 9 from J, leaving 7 bases between them. The CDR3 length is 11 residues. CDR3 sequence: CASSEILSYTF. The DNA of the CDR3 is TGTGCCAGCAGTGAAATTCTAAGCTACACCTTC.

The chain employs TRBV2 and TRBJ1-6; a possible D gene is TRBD1 (6 bases). Germline V lookup: CDR1 SNHLY, CDR2 FYNNEI. The ends were cut back, 6 bases at V and 6 bases at J, with 12 bases in the middle. This CDR3 has 14 amino acids. In DNA form, the CDR3 reads TGTGCCAGCAGGCTGACAGGTCCTAATTCACCCCTCCACTTT. This encodes CASRLTGPNSPLHF.

The chain combines TRBV13 with TRBJ1-6; maybe TRBD1 (6 bases). Germline V gene data show CDR1 as PRHDT and CDR2 as FYEKMQ (reference sequence). The CDR3 totals 17 residues. Trimming cost V 4 bases and J 0 bases, with 13 bases left between them. CDR3 amino acids: CASSSSGQSSYNSPLHF. The CDR3 bases are TGTGCCAGCAGCTCCTCTGGACAGAGCTCCTATAATTCACCCCTCCACTTT.

This chain joins TRBV6-1 and TRBJ2-6; D call uncertain. V was clipped by 2 bases and J by 0 bases, with 11 bases between them. CDR3 length: 17 residues. The germline CDR1 and CDR2 sequences are MNHNS and SASEGT. The CDR3 DNA is TGTGCCAGCAGTGAATTTGAGGCGCTCTCTGGGGCCAACGTCCTGACTTTC. Translation: CASSEFEALSGANVLTF.

The rearrangement links TRBV9 to TRBJ1-2; TRBD1 matches 8 bases. J lost 5 bases, V lost 0 bases, and 3 bases had no gene match. CDR1 and CDR2 (germline): SGDLS, YYNGEE. The CDR3 sequence is 14 residues long. The CDR3: CASSVVGQGYGYTF. The CDR3 region has the DNA TGTGCCAGCAGCGTAGTAGGACAGGGTTATGGCTACACCTTC.

The chain recombines TRBV19 with TRBJ1-1; D possibly corresponds to TRBD1 (5 bases). V was shortened by 0 bases and J by 3 bases, with 11 bases between the two germline ends. Germline assignment: CDR1 LNHDA and CDR2 SQIVND (reference sequence). This CDR3 contains 15 residues. For the CDR3, the DNA is TGTGCCAGTAGTATAGATACAGGATTCTACACTGAAGCTTTCTTT. Translated, it gives CASSIDTGFYTEAFF.

This clone was seen once. The DNA for the CDR3 is TGTGCCAGCAGTGAAGAGGTGCGGGGGCGTAACAATGAGCAGTTCTTC. Amino acids: CASSEEVRGRNNEQFF. The rearrangement uses TRBV6-1 and TRBJ2-1; D perhaps matches TRBD2 (7 bases). Germline CDR1 reads MNHNS; CDR2 reads SASEGT. This CDR3 spans 16 amino acids. The ends were cut back, 1 base at V and 5 bases at J, with 15 bases in the middle.

The gene calls are TRBV6-1 and TRBJ2-3; TRBD2 matches 12 bases. Unmatched junction bases numbered 7, after V lost 3 bases and J lost 6 bases. There are 16 residues in the CDR3. Germline V gene sequence: CDR1 MNHNS, CDR2 SASEGT. The CDR3 DNA reads as TGTGCCAGCAGTGAGATACTAGCGGGAGGCGGGGATACGCAGTATTTT. Translated, it gives CASSEILAGGGDTQYF.

The rearrangement joins TRBV5-6 to TRBJ1-2, with TRBD1 identical over 8 bases. There are 15 residues in the CDR3. V shed 1 base and J 1 base; nucleotides not matched to a gene: 3. The germline CDR1 and CDR2 sequences are SGHDT and YYEEEE. CDR3: CASSLLDRDNYGYTF. The CDR3 DNA reads as TGTGCCAGCAGCTTGCTGGACAGGGATAACTATGGCTACACCTTC.

CDR3 region: CASRKTGTFLYGYTF. As DNA, the CDR3 is TGTGCCAGTAGAAAGACAGGGACATTTCTTTATGGCTACACCTTC. This chain uses TRBV25-1 with TRBJ1-2; the match to TRBD1 covers 7 bases. The V segment lost 9 bases and the J segment 5 bases; nucleotides outside the gene matches: 15. Germline values: CDR1 MGHDK, CDR2 SYGVNS. This CDR3 has 15 amino acids.

J is TRBJ2-3 and V is TRBV30; 9 bases agree with TRBD2. There are 15 residues in the CDR3. Germline CDR1 and CDR2: GTSNPN and SVGIG (reference sequence). The J segment lost 3 bases and the V segment lost 5 bases, leaving 9 bases of the junction unmatched. The CDR3 nucleotides read TGTGCCTGGGGCGGGGCGGGAGGGAGAACAGATACGCAGTATTTT. Amino acids: CAWGGAGGRTDTQYF.

In DNA, the CDR3 is TGTGCCAGCACCCAAAGGGAGGGAGGCTATGGCTACACCTTC. As protein: CASTQREGGYGYTF. J is TRBJ1-2 and V is TRBV6-6; no clear D gene. The V end was cut by 7 bases, the J end by 4 bases, with 16 bases between. The CDR3 runs to 14 residues. CDR1 and CDR2 (germline): MNHNY, SVGAGI (reference sequence).

J is TRBJ1-2 and V is TRBV7-8; 11 bases agree with TRBD1. In germline, CDR1 is SGHVS, CDR2 FQNEAQ. This CDR3 has 16 amino acids. The trim removed 3 bases at V and 5 bases at J, leaving 8 bases unmatched. DNA for the CDR3: TGTGCCAGCAGCTTTGGCGGACAGGGGGCTTCGTATGGCTACACCTTC. The encoded protein is CASSFGGQGASYGYTF.

The chain joins TRBV5-4 to TRBJ2-1, with 11 bases lining up with TRBD1. Looked up from germline, CDR1 is SGHNT and CDR2 is YYREEE (reference sequence). The V segment lost 3 bases and the J segment 6 bases; nucleotides outside the gene matches: 2. CDR3 length: 14 amino acids. CDR3 DNA sequence: TGTGCCAGCAGCTCCGGGACAGGGGGCAATGAGCAGTTCTTC. This encodes CASSSGTGGNEQFF.

The V call is TRBV11-2, the J call TRBJ1-2; TRBD1 matches 7 bases. This CDR3 region has 14 residues. Germline V lookup: CDR1 SGHAT, CDR2 FQNNGV. Trimming took 3 bases from V and 3 from J; bases not matched to a gene: 4. CDR3 region: CASSFTQGDYGYTF. The DNA of the CDR3 is TGTGCCAGCAGCTTTACCCAGGGGGACTATGGCTACACCTTC.

The gene calls are TRBV6-5 and TRBJ2-5, with 7 bases that match TRBD1. J gave up 5 bases and V 6 bases, and 9 bases lay outside the gene matches. This CDR3 has 14 amino acids. The V gene's germline CDR1 is MNHEY and CDR2 SVGAGI. The CDR3 DNA follows: TGTGCCAGCAGCCGTAGACAGGGCGGGGAGACCCAGTACTTC. As protein: CASSRRQGGETQYF.

This clone appeared once. The chain uses TRBV11-3 and TRBJ1-1; D perhaps matches TRBD1 (6 bases). The CDR3 is 13 amino acids. Per the germline V gene, CDR1 is SGHNT and CDR2 is YENEEA. The V gene lost 6 bases and the J gene lost 4 bases, with 12 bases spanning the gap. The CDR3 region has the DNA TGTGCCAGCAGTACACAGGGTGGCACTGAAGCTTTCTTT. It codes for CASSTQGGTEAFF.

The V and J genes are TRBV9 and TRBJ1-3; D remains unclear. V lost 0 bases to trimming and J lost 0 bases, with 10 bases between them. The CDR3 contains 16 residues. Per germline, CDR1 SGDLS and CDR2 YYNGEE. CDR3 amino acids: CASSVEGRLSGNTIYF. Here the CDR3 DNA reads TGTGCCAGCAGCGTAGAAGGGAGACTCTCTGGAAACACCATATATTTT.

The rearrangement links TRBV28 to TRBJ1-2, with 7 bases matching TRBD1. CDR3 size: 17 residues. V lost 1 base and J lost 7; bases outside the gene matches: 15. The germline V gene encodes CDR1 MDHEN and CDR2 SYDVKM. The CDR3 spells CASSLSGRYKGASGYTF. CDR3 bases: TGTGCCAGCAGTTTATCCGGCCGCTACAAGGGGGCTTCTGGCTACACCTTC.

The chain combines TRBV19 with TRBJ2-5; 10 nucleotides match TRBD1. Trimming cost V 5 bases and J 5 bases; bases outside gene matches: 8. Germline loops: CDR1 LNHDA, CDR2 SQIVND (reference sequence). The CDR3 contains 15 residues. This CDR3 is CASSSPRQGAETQYF. The CDR3 DNA follows: TGTGCCAGTAGTTCGCCCAGACAGGGGGCTGAGACCCAGTACTTC.

The gene calls are TRBV19 and TRBJ2-2; 7 bases agree with TRBD2. The CDR3 covers 15 residues. Trimming took 11 bases from V and 4 from J; bases not matched to a gene: 13. Germline V lookup: CDR1 LNHDA, CDR2 SQIVND (reference sequence). This CDR3 is CASQVGDYFTGELFF. The CDR3 coding sequence is TGTGCCTCTCAAGTGGGGGACTACTTCACCGGGGAGCTGTTTTTT. The full variable domain, rest sourced from reference TRBV19 and TRBJ2-2, is DGGITQSPKYLFRKEGQNVTLSCEQNLNHDAMYWYRQDPGQGLRLIYYSQIVNDFQKGDIAEGYSVSREKKESFPLTVTSAQKNPTAFYLCASQVGDYFTGELFFGEGSRLTVL.

This clone was picked up a small number of times. The chain has TRBV27 and TRBJ2-1, with 8 bases that match TRBD1. Trimming at V came to 7 bases and at J to 4 bases, leaving 6 bases not matched to a gene. This CDR3 is built from 14 residues. Germline V gene sequence: CDR1 MNHEY, CDR2 SMNVEV (reference sequence). The CDR3 protein is CASNAQGDYNEQFF. CDR3 nucleotides: TGTGCCAGCAACGCACAGGGGGATTACAATGAGCAGTTCTTC.